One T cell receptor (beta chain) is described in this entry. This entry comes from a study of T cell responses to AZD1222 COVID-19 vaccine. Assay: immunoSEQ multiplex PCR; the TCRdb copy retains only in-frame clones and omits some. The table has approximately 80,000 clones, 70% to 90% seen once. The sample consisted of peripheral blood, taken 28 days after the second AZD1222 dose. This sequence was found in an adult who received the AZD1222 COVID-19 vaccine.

CDR3 loop: CASSLRGRGRYNEQFF. The CDR3 DNA is TGTGCCAGCAGTTTAAGGGGCAGGGGTAGATACAATGAGCAGTTCTTC. V usage is TRBV27 and J usage is TRBJ2-1; maybe TRBD1 (6 bases). The CDR3 is made up of 16 amino acids. The V end lost 2 bases, the J end lost 4 bases, and 15 bases lay between the germline ends. Germline V gene data show CDR1 as MNHEY and CDR2 as SMNVEV (reference sequence).